The 30 T cell receptor beta chains given below trace back to one sample, sequenced in a study of OX40 agonist ivuxolimab in advanced cancers. TCRdb's table, derived via immunoSEQ multiplex PCR, lists solely in-frame clones and lacks some. In the table there are 70,000 to 95,000 clones, roughly 87% of which are singletons. The source was CD4+ or CD8+ T cells sorted from blood, collected in a trial of the OX40 agonist ivuxolimab. The receptors stem from an adult with an advanced solid tumor such as melanoma, head and neck, liver or kidney cancer.

V gene TRBV19 combines with J gene TRBJ1-2, with 8 nucleotides matching TRBD1. CDR1 LNHDA and CDR2 SQIVND come from the germline V gene (reference sequence). After removal of 6 bases from V and 7 bases from J, the junction contained 7 bases not matched to a gene. The CDR3 is made up of 13 amino acids. As DNA, the CDR3 is TGTGCCAGTAGGAACCAGGGGGCCTCTGGCTACACCTTC. It codes for CASRNQGASGYTF.

The chain has TRBV18 and TRBJ2-1; 11 bases agree with TRBD1. The V gene's germline CDR1 is KGHSH and CDR2 LQKENI. This CDR3 region has 15 residues. Losses at the gene ends were 6 bases for V and 8 bases for J; bases not matched to a gene: 9. The DNA of the CDR3 is TGTGCCAGCTCGCGGACAGGGGGCGATTCCCATGAGCAGTTCTTC. Its translation is CASSRTGGDSHEQFF.

As regards this clone: Other nucleotide sequences in the sample specify the same CDR3. The chain has TRBV11-3 and TRBJ2-1; TRBD2 matches 9 bases. Germline-derived CDR1 and CDR2 are SGHNT and YENEEA. Trimming removed 4 bases from V and 4 bases from J; junction bases left unmatched: 2. The CDR3 runs to 14 residues. In nucleotides, the CDR3 is TGTGCCAGCAGCTCGGGACTAGCTTACAATGAGCAGTTCTTC. It encodes CASSSGLAYNEQFF.

The genes are TRBV6-1 and TRBJ2-3; D uncertain. Germline CDR1 and CDR2: MNHNS and SASEGT. The CDR3 is 12 amino acids. Trimming took off 3 bases at V and 5 bases at J, with 6 bases between the two ends. The CDR3 spells CASSDSRDTQYF. CDR3 sequence (DNA): TGTGCCAGCAGTGATTCTCGAGATACGCAGTATTTT.

The chain has TRBV6-1 and TRBJ1-1; D might be TRBD1 (6 bases). The CDR3 spans 13 residues. Trimming pared 8 bases from V and 11 bases from J, leaving 21 bases between. The V gene's germline CDR1 is MNHNS and CDR2 SASEGT. This CDR3 reads CASAPSPGTRAFF. In DNA, the CDR3 is TGTGCCAGCGCCCCATCGCCCGGGACACGGGCTTTCTTT.

The gene calls are TRBV6-8 and TRBJ2-7; TRBD1 might be the D (5 bases). The germline V gene encodes CDR1 MNHGY and CDR2 SAAAGT. The CDR3 spans 12 residues. V was trimmed by 8 bases and J by 2 bases, leaving 10 bases between them. Here the CDR3 reads CASGTGAYEQYV. CDR3 DNA: TGTGCCAGCGGTACAGGAGCCTACGAGCAGTACGTC.

This clone was counted once. The J gene is TRBJ2-2, the V gene TRBV7-2; 9 positions match TRBD1. The germline CDR1 and CDR2 sequences are SGHTA and FQGNSA. The trim removed 5 bases at V and 4 bases at J, leaving 5 bases unmatched. The CDR3 runs 15 residues. CDR3 in DNA: TGTGCCAGCAGCGACACAGGGGGCGTCACCGGGGAGCTGTTTTTT. It encodes CASSDTGGVTGELFF.

V is TRBV5-8 and J is TRBJ2-1; D is unclear. CDR3 length: 12 residues. In germline, CDR1 is SGHTS, CDR2 YDEGEE. Trimming took 2 bases from V and 4 from J, leaving 4 bases between them. CDR3 DNA: TGTGCCAGCAGCTTCGGATACAATGAGCAGTTCTTC. Its protein product is CASSFGYNEQFF.

The chain uses TRBV25-1 and TRBJ1-4, with D unclear. Looked up from germline, CDR1 is MGHDK and CDR2 is SYGVNS. With 4 bases removed from V and 0 bases from J, the gap between germline ends came to 9 bases. This CDR3 comprises 15 residues. The CDR3 DNA reads TGTGCCAGCAGTGTGGACTTTGCAACTAATGAAAAACTGTTTTTT. Translation: CASSVDFATNEKLFF.

V gene TRBV19 combines with J gene TRBJ2-5; D not resolved. Germline V gives CDR1 LNHDA, CDR2 SQIVND (reference sequence). This CDR3 comprises 16 residues. V lost 3 bases, J lost 2 bases, and 16 bases lay in between. The CDR3 DNA follows: TGTGCCAGTAGTATGCTTGGTAGCTTCGGGCAAGAGACCCAGTACTTC. Its protein is CASSMLGSFGQETQYF.

The rearrangement uses TRBV9 and TRBJ1-1, with D unresolved. The CDR3 contains 12 residues. V was cut by 4 bases and J by 11 bases, with 15 bases left in between. Germline CDR1 and CDR2: SGDLS and YYNGEE. CDR3 amino acids: CASSPGGLGAFF. The CDR3 DNA follows: TGTGCCAGCAGCCCCGGCGGCCTGGGTGCTTTCTTT.

The gene calls are TRBV5-1 and TRBJ1-2, with D perhaps matching TRBD1 (5 bases). The V and J ends lost 1 base and 6 bases respectively, with 13 bases between them. The CDR3 has 14 amino acids. The germline CDR1 and CDR2 sequences are SGHRS and YFSETQ. For the CDR3, the DNA is TGCGCCAGCAGCTTGTCAGGGAACGAAAATGGCTACACCTTC. This encodes CASSLSGNENGYTF.

This clone was picked up one time. The chain is built from TRBV6-5 and TRBJ2-1, with TRBD2 matching over 8 bases. With 2 bases clipped from V and 3 bases from J, the junction kept 6 bases outside the gene matches. The length of the CDR3 is 16 residues. Germline values: CDR1 MNHEY, CDR2 SVGAGI. This chain's CDR3 is CASSYRASGFYNEQFF. The CDR3 bases are TGTGCCAGCAGTTACAGGGCTAGCGGGTTCTACAATGAGCAGTTCTTC.

The gene calls are TRBV7-9 and TRBJ1-2; D might be TRBD1 (5 bases). Germline-derived CDR1 and CDR2 are SEHNR and FQNEAQ (reference sequence). The CDR3 sequence is 14 residues long. Trimming took off 5 bases at V and 3 bases at J, with 13 bases between the two ends. The CDR3, as DNA: TGTGCCAGCAGCGGAGGGACGGCCCACTATGGCTACACCTTC. This encodes CASSGGTAHYGYTF. Full variable domain (remainder filled in from reference TRBV7-9 and TRBJ1-2): DTGVSQNPRHKITKRGQNVTFRCDPISEHNRLYWYRQTLGQGPEFLTYFQNEAQLEKSRLLSDRFSAERPKGSFSTLEIQRTEQGDSAMYLCASSGGTAHYGYTFGSGTRLTVV.

The chain combines TRBV5-1 with TRBJ1-1; 7 positions agree with TRBD1. CDR3 length: 17 amino acids. V dropped 4 bases and J dropped 1; count of bases not matched to a gene: 13. Germline CDR1 reads SGHRS; CDR2 reads YFSETQ. DNA for the CDR3: TGCGCCAGCAGCCCCAGATTCCGGACAGGAAAGAACACTGAAGCTTTCTTT. Its protein product is CASSPRFRTGKNTEAFF.

The V and J genes are TRBV10-2 and TRBJ1-4; tentative D call: TRBD1 (5 bases). CDR3 length equals 14 residues. Trimming removed 5 bases at V and 4 bases at J, with 11 bases between. Per germline, CDR1 WSHSY and CDR2 SAAADI. CDR3: CASSFQGLNEKLFF. CDR3 nucleotides: TGCGCCAGCAGTTTCCAGGGCCTTAATGAAAAACTGTTTTTT.

The chain has TRBV5-5 and TRBJ1-5; D not certain. This CDR3 region has 13 residues. Germline V gene lookup returns CDR1 SGHKS and CDR2 YYEKEE (reference sequence). Between the trimmed V and J ends, which lost 4 bases and 6 bases, there was a span of 11 bases. As DNA, the CDR3 is TGTGCCAGCAGCCCCGACGGGAGTCAGCCCCAGCATTTT. Translating it yields CASSPDGSQPQHF.

V usage is TRBV7-3 and J usage is TRBJ2-6, with D perhaps TRBD1 (6 bases). V lost 8 bases and J 0 bases, leaving 11 bases between the germline ends. CDR1 and CDR2 (germline): SGHTA, FQGTGA. CDR3 length equals 15 residues. The CDR3 sequence: CASGTGSSGANVLTF. As DNA, the CDR3 is TGTGCCAGCGGAACAGGGTCCTCTGGGGCCAACGTCCTGACTTTC. The whole variable domain, remainder taken from reference TRBV7-3 and TRBJ2-6, is GAGVSQTPSNKVTEKGKYVELRCDPISGHTALYWYRQSLGQGPEFLIYFQGTGAADDSGLPNDRFFAVRPEGSVSTLKIQRTERGDSAVYLCASGTGSSGANVLTFGAGSRLTVL.

V and J are TRBV5-1 and TRBJ2-5, with TRBD1 matching 11 bases. This CDR3 contains 18 residues. CDR1 is SGHRS, CDR2 YFSETQ, per germline. The trim removed 4 bases at V and 3 bases at J, leaving 14 bases unmatched. DNA for the CDR3: TGCGCCAGCAGCCTAATAGTAGGGTGGACAGGGGGCGAAGAGACCCAGTACTTC. This codes for CASSLIVGWTGGEETQYF.

The chain links TRBV6-1 to TRBJ1-2; TRBD1 matches at 7 bases. This CDR3 contains 13 residues. CDR1 is MNHNS, CDR2 SASEGT, per germline. The V segment lost 5 bases and the J segment 2 bases; nucleotides outside the gene matches: 2. The CDR3 spells CASSRDRNYGYTF. CDR3 sequence (DNA): TGTGCCAGCAGTCGGGACAGAAACTATGGCTACACCTTC.

V is TRBV10-1 and J is TRBJ1-3; D remains ambiguous. The length of the CDR3 is 12 residues. The germline V gene encodes CDR1 WNHNN and CDR2 SYGVQD (reference sequence). The ends were cut back, 6 bases at V and 0 bases at J, with 3 bases in the middle. The CDR3 DNA follows: TGCGCCAGCAGGAGCTCTGGAAACACCATATATTTT. This codes for CASRSSGNTIYF.

V and J are TRBV6-5 and TRBJ2-7; D gene uncertain. The length of the CDR3 is 14 residues. Trimming removed 1 base from V and 6 bases from J, with 13 bases in between. CDR1 is MNHEY and CDR2 is SVGAGI in the germline V gene. The CDR3: CASSYFSTISEQYF. CDR3 sequence (DNA): TGTGCCAGCAGTTACTTTTCGACAATTTCCGAGCAGTACTTC.

This sequence joins TRBV5-1 and TRBJ2-3, with D hard to call. The CDR3 consists of 12 residues. Germline V lookup: CDR1 SGHRS, CDR2 YFSETQ. Trimming took off 0 bases at V and 5 bases at J, with 4 bases between the two ends. The CDR3 DNA is TGCGCCAGCAGCTTGGCCGAAGATACGCAGTATTTT. This gives the protein CASSLAEDTQYF.

This clone came up once. This sequence joins TRBV7-9 and TRBJ2-2, with D perhaps TRBD1 (6 bases). This CDR3 has 16 amino acids. Trimming cost V 3 bases and J 2 bases, with 13 bases left between them. Per germline, CDR1 SEHNR and CDR2 FQNEAQ (reference sequence). This CDR3 reads CASSFTGKVNTGELFF. The DNA of the CDR3 is TGTGCCAGCAGCTTTACAGGGAAGGTAAACACCGGGGAGCTGTTTTTT.

The chain is built from TRBV2 and TRBJ1-2; 10 bases align to TRBD1. CDR3 length: 14 amino acids. V was clipped by 6 bases and J by 6 bases; unmatched bases: 7. Per the germline V gene, CDR1 is SNHLY and CDR2 is FYNNEI. This CDR3 is CASRGQGDPNGYTF. The CDR3 nucleotides read TGTGCCAGCAGAGGACAGGGGGATCCCAATGGCTACACCTTC.

This chain connects TRBV4-1 to TRBJ1-2, with D unresolved. Germline CDR1 and CDR2: MGHRA and YSYEKL. V was clipped by 4 bases and J by 4 bases, with 16 bases between them. This CDR3 has 15 residues. In DNA, the CDR3 is TGCGCCAGCAGCCCCGGACGCGGGCCTTTCTATGGCTACACCTTC. Residues: CASSPGRGPFYGYTF.

The chain joins TRBV25-1 to TRBJ1-5; the match to TRBD1 covers 8 bases. Germline V gene lookup returns CDR1 MGHDK and CDR2 SYGVNS. Unmatched junction bases numbered 4, after V lost 8 bases and J lost 1 base. The CDR3 length is 14 residues. The CDR3 sequence: CASGDRGSNQPQHF. CDR3 nucleotides: TGTGCCAGCGGCGACAGGGGAAGCAATCAGCCCCAGCATTTT.

The rearrangement uses TRBV9 and TRBJ1-2; 9 bases align to TRBD1. There are 15 residues in the CDR3. Germline-derived CDR1 and CDR2 are SGDLS and YYNGEE. V lost 0 bases and J lost 7; bases outside the gene matches: 7. The DNA for the CDR3 is TGTGCCAGCAGCGTAGGGGGGACAGGGTTAGGTGGCTACACCTTC. This gives the protein CASSVGGTGLGGYTF.

As concerns this clone: One junction end does not reproduce the germline sequence, and a read error may be involved. The gene calls are TRBV30 and TRBJ2-1; 11 bases are shared with TRBD2. CDR1 and CDR2 from the germline V gene are GTSNPN and SVGIG (reference sequence). This CDR3 has 15 amino acids. The CDR3 protein is CVVSGGADIYNEQFF. The DNA of the CDR3 is TGCGTAGTTAGCGGGGGGGCCGACATCTACAATGAGCAGTTCTTC.

The chain links TRBV30 to TRBJ2-7; no reliable D call. The V gene lost 4 bases and the J gene lost 2 bases, with 12 bases spanning the gap. Germline CDR1 is GTSNPN and CDR2 is SVGIG (reference sequence). The CDR3 contains 13 residues. The CDR3 loop reads CAWIGGPPYEQYF. CDR3 nucleotides: TGTGCCTGGATAGGCGGACCCCCCTACGAGCAGTACTTC.